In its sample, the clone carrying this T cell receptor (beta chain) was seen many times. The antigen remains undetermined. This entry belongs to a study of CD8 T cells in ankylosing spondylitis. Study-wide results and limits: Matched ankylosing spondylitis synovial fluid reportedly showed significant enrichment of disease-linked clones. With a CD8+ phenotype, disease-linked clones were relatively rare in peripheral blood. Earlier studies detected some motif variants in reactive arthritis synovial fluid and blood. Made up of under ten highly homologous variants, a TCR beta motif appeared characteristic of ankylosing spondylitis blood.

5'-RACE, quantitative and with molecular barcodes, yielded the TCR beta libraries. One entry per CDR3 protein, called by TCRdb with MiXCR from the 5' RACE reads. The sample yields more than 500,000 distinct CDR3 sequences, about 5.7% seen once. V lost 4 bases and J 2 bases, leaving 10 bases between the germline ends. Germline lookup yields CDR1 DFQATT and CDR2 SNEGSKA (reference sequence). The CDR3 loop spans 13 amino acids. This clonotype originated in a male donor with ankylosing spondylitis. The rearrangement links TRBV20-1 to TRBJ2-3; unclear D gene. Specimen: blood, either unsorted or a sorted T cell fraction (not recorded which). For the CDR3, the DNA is TGCAGTGCTACACTCCCAGTCACAGATACGCAGTATTTT. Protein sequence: CSATLPVTDTQYF.